Presented here are 28 T cell receptor beta chains from one specimen sequenced in a study of OX40 agonist ivuxolimab in advanced cancers. Some clones are missing from TCRdb's copy, which holds only in-frame ones; the method was immunoSEQ multiplex PCR. The sample records around 67,000 clones, about 87% being singletons. This sample comprised CD4+ or CD8+ T cells sorted from blood, obtained in a trial of the OX40 agonist ivuxolimab. All receptors come from an adult with an advanced solid tumor such as melanoma, head and neck, liver or kidney cancer.

In its sample, this clone is medium-sized. V and J are TRBV6-1 and TRBJ1-6; D remains unclear. The CDR3 runs 14 residues. Trimming took off 0 bases at V and 10 bases at J, with 10 bases between the two ends. CDR1 is MNHNS and CDR2 is SASEGT in the germline V gene. The CDR3, as DNA: TGTGCCAGCAGTGAAGCCGGGGTAGACTCACCCCTCCACTTT. This gives the protein CASSEAGVDSPLHF.

Comments on this clone: The junction and the germline gene differ at one end; a read error may be behind it. The rearrangement links TRBV5-1 to TRBJ1-1, with D tentatively TRBD1 (5 bases). Germline loops: CDR1 SGHRS, CDR2 YFSETQ. The length of the CDR3 is 14 residues. CDR3 nucleotide sequence: TGCGCCAGCAGCTTGCGGGGGATGAACGCTGAAGCTTTCTTT. This gives the protein CASSLRGMNAEAFF.

The chain has TRBV5-1 and TRBJ2-7, with D perhaps matching TRBD2 (6 bases). This CDR3 is built from 15 residues. Trimming cost V 0 bases and J 2 bases, with 12 bases left between them. CDR1 and CDR2 from the germline V gene are SGHRS and YFSETQ. The CDR3 spells CASSLEPGATYEQYF. In nucleotides, the CDR3 is TGCGCCAGCAGCTTGGAGCCGGGAGCGACCTACGAGCAGTACTTC.

The chain employs TRBV5-1 and TRBJ2-2; 11 nucleotides line up with TRBD2. Germline CDR1 SGHRS, CDR2 YFSETQ. CDR3 length equals 18 residues. Losses at the gene ends were 2 bases for V and 3 bases for J; bases not matched to a gene: 9. The CDR3 loop is CASSFIAGGLWYTGELFF. The CDR3 DNA is TGCGCCAGCAGCTTCATAGCGGGAGGGCTGTGGTACACCGGGGAGCTGTTTTTT.

This clone was observed a handful of times. V and J are TRBV7-9 and TRBJ1-5; possible D gene TRBD1, 6 bases. V lost 10 bases and J lost 6, with 10 bases in between. The germline gives CDR1 SEHNR, CDR2 FQNEAQ (reference sequence). There are 11 residues in the CDR3. CDR3 loop: CATGVSQPQHF. CDR3 DNA sequence: TGTGCCACAGGGGTCTCTCAGCCCCAGCATTTT.

V gene TRBV5-1 combines with J gene TRBJ2-3; possibly TRBD2 for D (6 bases). The germline V gene has CDR1 SGHRS and CDR2 YFSETQ. V was cut by 2 bases and J by 3 bases, with 10 bases left in between. The CDR3 extends over 14 amino acids. The CDR3 reads CASSLGGRTDTQYF. CDR3 bases: TGCGCCAGCAGCTTAGGTGGGAGGACAGATACGCAGTATTTT. Using reference TRBV5-1 and TRBJ2-3 for the parts outside the CDR3, the full variable domain is KAGVTQTPRYLIKTRGQQVTLSCSPISGHRSVSWYQQTPGQGLQFLFEYFSETQRNKGNFPGRFSGRQFSNSRSEMNVSTLELGDSALYLCASSLGGRTDTQYFGPGTRLTVL.

This clone has a handful of counts. The CDR3 sequence is CASSWGFKQGQETQYF. In nucleotides, the CDR3 is TGCGCCAGCAGCTGGGGTTTTAAACAGGGCCAAGAGACCCAGTACTTC. V and J are TRBV5-1 and TRBJ2-5, with D tentatively TRBD1 (6 bases). Trimming took off 3 bases at V and 1 base at J, with 16 bases between the two ends. The germline CDR1 and CDR2 sequences are SGHRS and YFSETQ. The CDR3 has 16 amino acids. The full variable domain, completed using reference TRBV5-1 and TRBJ2-5, is KAGVTQTPRYLIKTRGQQVTLSCSPISGHRSVSWYQQTPGQGLQFLFEYFSETQRNKGNFPGRFSGRQFSNSRSEMNVSTLELGDSALYLCASSWGFKQGQETQYFGPGTRLLVL.

V and J are TRBV18 and TRBJ2-1; TRBD1 is a possible D gene (5 bases). The CDR3 loop spans 13 amino acids. V was clipped by 3 bases and J by 4 bases, with 7 bases between them. The germline gives CDR1 KGHSH, CDR2 LQKENI. The DNA for the CDR3 is TGTGCCAGCTCACCCCAGGGTTACAATGAGCAGTTCTTC. As protein: CASSPQGYNEQFF.

This rearrangement joins TRBV6-1 to TRBJ2-3, with D perhaps matching TRBD2 (6 bases). V gave up 4 bases and J gave up 6 bases, with 14 bases separating them. Germline V CDR1 and CDR2: MNHNS, SASEGT. This CDR3 region has 14 residues. The CDR3: CASSAEEGLDTQYF. CDR3 coding DNA: TGTGCCAGCAGTGCGGAGGAGGGGTTGGATACGCAGTATTTT.

V and J are TRBV10-1 and TRBJ2-3; D ambiguous. Between the trimmed V and J ends, which lost 7 bases and 2 bases, there was a span of 7 bases. The CDR3 is 12 amino acids. Germline values: CDR1 WNHNN, CDR2 SYGVQD (reference sequence). CDR3 region: CASNGFTDTQYF. CDR3 bases: TGCGCCAGCAACGGCTTCACAGATACGCAGTATTTT.

This chain uses TRBV18 with TRBJ2-7; TRBD1 aligns across 9 bases. Germline V lookup: CDR1 KGHSH, CDR2 LQKENI. V shed 2 bases and J 6 bases; nucleotides not matched to a gene: 5. The length of the CDR3 is 14 residues. The CDR3 region is CASSPAGQGLEQYF. In DNA, the CDR3 is TGTGCCAGCTCACCAGCGGGACAGGGACTCGAGCAGTACTTC.

This chain links TRBV7-9 with TRBJ2-3; 7 bases agree with TRBD2. The V gene end was trimmed by 5 bases and the J gene end by 4 bases; junction bases not matched to a gene: 12. CDR1 is SEHNR and CDR2 is FQNEAQ in the germline V gene (reference sequence). The CDR3 totals 16 residues. CDR3 sequence (DNA): TGTGCCAGCAGCCCACTCCGGGCGGGAGTATCAGATACGCAGTATTTT. Its translation: CASSPLRAGVSDTQYF.

V is TRBV6-1 and J is TRBJ2-1; 10 bases line up with TRBD1. Trimming took 4 bases from V and 8 from J; bases not matched to a gene: 5. This CDR3 comprises 14 residues. The germline V gene has CDR1 MNHNS and CDR2 SASEGT. CDR3 in DNA: TGTGCCAGCAGTGTGACAGGGGGCTTGGATGAGCAGTTCTTC. Its protein product is CASSVTGGLDEQFF.

This clone is labeled as medium-sized. V and J are TRBV7-2 and TRBJ1-2; D remains ambiguous. The CDR3 runs 15 residues. V shed 1 base and J shed 2 bases, with 11 bases lying between them. Germline values: CDR1 SGHTA, CDR2 FQGNSA. The CDR3 protein is CASSLVAGANYGYTF. The CDR3 DNA sequence: TGTGCCAGCAGCTTAGTGGCAGGAGCAAACTATGGCTACACCTTC. The full variable domain, with the rest looked up from reference TRBV7-2 and TRBJ1-2, is GAGVSQSPSNKVTEKGKDVELRCDPISGHTALYWYRQSLGQGLEFLIYFQGNSAPDKSGLPSDRFSAERTGGSVSTLTIQRTQQEDSAVYLCASSLVAGANYGYTFGSGTRLTVV.

This rearrangement joins TRBV7-9 to TRBJ1-3; D remains unclear. The CDR3 runs to 13 residues. CDR1 and CDR2 (germline): SEHNR, FQNEAQ (reference sequence). The V gene lost 5 bases and the J gene lost 7 bases, with 12 bases spanning the gap. Here the CDR3 reads CASSALRVNTIYF. DNA of the CDR3: TGTGCCAGCAGCGCACTCCGGGTGAACACCATATATTTT.

J is TRBJ1-5 and V is TRBV6-6; D gene unclear. The CDR3 is made up of 13 amino acids. The germline V and J ends were trimmed by 5 bases and 4 bases, with 9 bases remaining between them. The germline CDR1 and CDR2 sequences are MNHNY and SVGAGI (reference sequence). CDR3 in DNA: TGTGCCAGCAGTAGGCCGGGGAATCAGCCCCAGCATTTT. This gives the protein CASSRPGNQPQHF.

The rearrangement joins TRBV19 to TRBJ1-5; D unclear. Deletions cut 5 bases from V and 6 bases from J, with 14 bases between. The germline gives CDR1 LNHDA, CDR2 SQIVND (reference sequence). This CDR3 comprises 14 residues. CDR3 sequence: CASSPREGSQPQHF. DNA for the CDR3: TGTGCCAGTAGTCCTCGAGAGGGCAGTCAGCCCCAGCATTTT.

The chain links TRBV28 to TRBJ1-2; no clear D gene. This CDR3 is built from 13 residues. Per germline, CDR1 MDHEN and CDR2 SYDVKM. The ends were cut back, 5 bases at V and 1 base at J, with 8 bases in the middle. This CDR3 is CASSDGINYGYTF. The DNA of the CDR3 is TGTGCCAGCAGTGACGGCATTAACTATGGCTACACCTTC.

This clone was seen just once. This chain links TRBV6-1 with TRBJ1-5; perhaps TRBD1 as D (5 bases). Trimming took 4 bases from V and 4 from J, leaving 23 bases between them. This CDR3 has 18 amino acids. CDR1 MNHNS and CDR2 SASEGT come from the germline V gene. CDR3 loop: CASSGVAQTGGGNQPQHF. As DNA, the CDR3 is TGTGCCAGCAGTGGAGTGGCCCAGACGGGGGGAGGTAATCAGCCCCAGCATTTT.

The CDR3 bases are TGTGCCAGCAGCGTAGCGAGCCTTACAGATACGCAGTATTTT. Residues: CASSVASLTDTQYF. The chain recombines TRBV9 with TRBJ2-3; D not certain. With 0 bases removed from V and 3 bases from J, the gap between germline ends came to 8 bases. The length of the CDR3 is 14 residues. The germline CDR1 and CDR2 sequences are SGDLS and YYNGEE.

V and J are TRBV11-3 and TRBJ2-3; D unresolved. The CDR3 consists of 12 residues. V lost 5 bases and J 2 bases, leaving 5 bases between the germline ends. CDR1 and CDR2 from the germline V gene are SGHNT and YENEEA. The CDR3 region has the DNA TGTGCCAGCAGCCCCTACACAGATACGCAGTATTTT. Translation gives CASSPYTDTQYF.

J is TRBJ1-1 and V is TRBV5-6, with D possibly being TRBD1 (6 bases). The CDR3 length is 16 residues. CDR1 is SGHDT, CDR2 YYEEEE, per germline. Trimming stripped 4 bases from V and 1 base from J, with 17 bases between. The CDR3 here is CASSPWGRGQNTEAFF. As DNA, the CDR3 is TGTGCCAGCAGCCCCTGGGGGCGGGGTCAGAACACTGAAGCTTTCTTT.

This chain uses TRBV18 with TRBJ1-2; D ambiguous. The germline CDR1 and CDR2 sequences are KGHSH and LQKENI. V gave up 1 base and J gave up 8 bases, with 14 bases separating them. The CDR3 totals 14 residues. CDR3 in amino acids: CASSPQGMGIGYTF. DNA of the CDR3: TGTGCCAGCTCACCACAGGGAATGGGCATCGGCTACACCTTC.

The chain joins TRBV28 to TRBJ2-1; a possible D gene is TRBD2 (6 bases). The V end was cut by 10 bases, the J end by 10 bases, with 17 bases between. The CDR3 covers 12 residues. The germline V gene encodes CDR1 MDHEN and CDR2 SYDVKM. CDR3: CATVTSPGEQFF. The DNA for the CDR3 is TGTGCCACCGTTACTAGCCCCGGGGAGCAGTTCTTC.

The chain combines TRBV4-1 with TRBJ2-2; no firm D call. The CDR3 spans 16 residues. Germline V CDR1 and CDR2: MGHRA, YSYEKL. Trimming cost V 0 bases and J 0 bases, with 8 bases left between them. The CDR3 region has the DNA TGCGCCAGCAGCCAAGATAGGACGGCGAACACCGGGGAGCTGTTTTTT. It specifies CASSQDRTANTGELFF.

The chain has TRBV18 and TRBJ1-1; the D gene is possibly TRBD1 (5 bases). The CDR3 length is 12 residues. Germline V gives CDR1 KGHSH, CDR2 LQKENI. Trimming pared 3 bases from V and 8 bases from J, leaving 10 bases between. CDR3 in DNA: TGTGCCAGCTCACCGGGGCGGTGGGAAGCTTTCTTT. Protein: CASSPGRWEAFF.

The CDR3 spells CASSSDPGVQPQHF. The DNA for the CDR3 is TGTGCCAGCTCATCCGACCCTGGGGTTCAGCCCCAGCATTTT. The chain employs TRBV18 and TRBJ1-5; no firm D call. Per germline, CDR1 KGHSH and CDR2 LQKENI. V was trimmed by 5 bases and J by 6 bases, leaving 14 bases between them. This CDR3 spans 14 amino acids.

CDR3 amino acids: CASKIQGNTEAFF. The CDR3 coding sequence is TGTGCCAGCAAAATACAGGGGAACACTGAAGCTTTCTTT. This chain links TRBV2 with TRBJ1-1; possible D gene TRBD1, 6 bases. Trimming took off 7 bases at V and 1 base at J, with 10 bases between the two ends. The CDR3 length is 13 residues. CDR1 and CDR2 (germline): SNHLY, FYNNEI.